One sample yielded the 28 T cell receptor beta chains listed below, sequenced in a study of blood T cell repertoires in COVID-19. The data were produced by immunoSEQ multiplex PCR, yet TCRdb's version contains in-frame clones alone and is incomplete. Among around 50,000 clones listed, 70% to 90% were seen once. The sample comprised peripheral blood. These receptors originate from a human donor in a cohort sampled during active COVID-19.

This clone was counted only a few times. V gene TRBV7-2 combines with J gene TRBJ1-3; D unclear. The CDR3 has 15 amino acids. The germline V gene encodes CDR1 SGHTA and CDR2 FQGNSA. Trimming stripped 4 bases from V and 5 bases from J, with 15 bases between. CDR3 in amino acids: CASSSPKGGRNTIYF. CDR3 in DNA: TGTGCCAGCAGCTCACCGAAGGGAGGGCGAAACACCATATATTTT.

The chain combines TRBV2 with TRBJ1-1; tentative D call: TRBD1 (5 bases). Germline lookup yields CDR1 SNHLY and CDR2 FYNNEI. This CDR3 is 14 amino acids long. V was clipped by 2 bases and J by 5 bases, with 12 bases between them. CDR3 in amino acids: CASSEQGTNTEAFF. DNA for the CDR3: TGTGCCAGCAGTGAACAGGGTACGAATACTGAAGCTTTCTTT. The whole variable domain, filled in from reference TRBV2 and TRBJ1-1, reads EPEVTQTPSHQVTQMGQEVILRCVPISNHLYFYWYRQILGQKVEFLVSFYNNEISEKSEIFDDQFSVERPDGSNFTLKIRSTKLEDSAMYFCASSEQGTNTEAFFGQGTRLTVV.

The rearrangement uses TRBV11-2 and TRBJ1-5, with D possibly TRBD1 on 5 matching bases. V was cut by 1 base and J by 1 base, with 8 bases left in between. There are 15 residues in the CDR3. Germline values: CDR1 SGHAT, CDR2 FQNNGV. The CDR3 DNA is TGTGCCAGCAGCTTAGGTGGGGGGAGCAATCAGCCCCAGCATTTT. Its translation is CASSLGGGSNQPQHF.

This clone was counted only a few times. The V call is TRBV12-3 or TRBV12-4, the J call TRBJ2-2; the D gene is possibly TRBD2 (5 bases). V lost 3 bases and J 8 bases, leaving 7 bases between the germline ends. CDR3 size: 12 residues. The CDR3 loop is CASSFGKGELFF. The CDR3 DNA sequence: TGTGCCAGCAGTTTCGGGAAAGGGGAGCTGTTTTTT.

The V and J genes are TRBV5-6 and TRBJ1-3; maybe TRBD1 (6 bases). Germline V gene lookup returns CDR1 SGHDT and CDR2 YYEEEE. This CDR3 is built from 15 residues. Trimming removed 2 bases at V and 4 bases at J, with 13 bases between. The CDR3 is CASSFGTNEGNTIYF. CDR3 DNA: TGTGCCAGCAGCTTTGGGACAAACGAGGGAAACACCATATATTTT.

The genes are TRBV7-9 and TRBJ2-5; TRBD1 aligns across 11 bases. Germline V gene lookup returns CDR1 SEHNR and CDR2 FQNEAQ (reference sequence). The junction had 6 bases not matched to a gene; V was cut back by 5 bases and J by 4 bases. This CDR3 is built from 15 residues. The CDR3 nucleotides are TGTGCCAGCAGCCTTGGACAGGGGGCCCGAGAGACCCAGTACTTC. It yields the protein CASSLGQGARETQYF.

The chain joins TRBV5-5 to TRBJ1-4, with D perhaps TRBD1 (5 bases). CDR1 SGHKS and CDR2 YYEKEE come from the germline V gene (reference sequence). The CDR3 sequence is 15 residues long. The V end lost 3 bases, the J end lost 4 bases, and 13 bases lay between the germline ends. CDR3 residues: CASSSTDTINEKLFF. The CDR3 bases are TGTGCCAGCAGCTCGACAGACACTATTAATGAAAAACTGTTTTTT.

On this clone: At one of its ends the junction is not consistent with the germline gene, which may arise from a read error. DNA of the CDR3: TGTGCCAGCAGCTTAGGGGACTTCCAGAACGCTGAAGCTTTCTTT. It is translated as CASSLGDFQNAEAFF. The chain couples TRBV7-6 to TRBJ1-1; TRBD1 might be the D (5 bases). Germline V lookup: CDR1 SGHVS, CDR2 FNYEAQ. The CDR3 runs 15 residues. The whole variable domain, remainder taken from reference TRBV7-6 and TRBJ1-1, is GAGVSQSPRYKVTKRGQDVALRCDPISGHVSLYWYRQALGQGPEFLTYFNYEAQQDKSGLPNDRFSAERPEGSISTLTIQRTEQRDSAMYRCASSLGDFQNAEAFFGQGTRLTVV.

V and J are TRBV7-2 and TRBJ2-5; a possible D gene is TRBD1 (6 bases). V was pared by 2 bases and J by 5 bases, with 12 bases between. Germline CDR1 SGHTA, CDR2 FQGNSA. The CDR3 contains 14 residues. CDR3: CASSLTGNGETQYF. The CDR3 region has the DNA TGTGCCAGCAGCTTAACAGGGAATGGGGAGACCCAGTACTTC. Looking up the rest from reference TRBV7-2 and TRBJ2-5 gives the full variable domain: GAGVSQSPSNKVTEKGKDVELRCDPISGHTALYWYRQSLGQGLEFLIYFQGNSAPDKSGLPSDRFSAERTGGSVSTLTIQRTQQEDSAVYLCASSLTGNGETQYFGPGTRLLVL.

The rearrangement joins TRBV7-2 to TRBJ1-6; 7 bases map to TRBD1. The germline V gene has CDR1 SGHTA and CDR2 FQGNSA. CDR3 length: 14 residues. Unmatched junction bases numbered 6, after V lost 4 bases and J lost 9 bases. The CDR3 reads CASSSTGNRSPLHF. DNA of the CDR3: TGTGCCAGCAGCTCGACAGGGAATCGTTCACCCCTCCACTTT.

There are a few counts of this clone. V and J are TRBV10-1 and TRBJ2-2; D is unclear. V was cut by 0 bases and J by 6 bases, with 8 bases left in between. Germline-derived CDR1 and CDR2 are WNHNN and SYGVQD (reference sequence). The CDR3 loop spans 14 amino acids. The DNA of the CDR3 is TGCGCCAGCAGTGAGTCCTACGGGTCCGGGGAGCTGTTTTTT. Translation gives CASSESYGSGELFF.

The chain recombines TRBV18 with TRBJ2-2; TRBD1 aligns across 9 bases. Germline CDR1 KGHSH, CDR2 LQKENI. The V gene end was trimmed by 4 bases and the J gene end by 5 bases; junction bases not matched to a gene: 5. The CDR3 has 15 residues. This CDR3 reads CASSLGQGETGELFF. In nucleotides, the CDR3 is TGTGCCAGCTCACTGGGACAGGGCGAAACCGGGGAGCTGTTTTTT.

The genes are TRBV7-8 and TRBJ1-5, with D possibly matching TRBD1 (6 bases). CDR3 size: 14 residues. Between the trimmed V and J ends, which lost 5 bases and 7 bases, there was a span of 15 bases. Germline V lookup: CDR1 SGHVS, CDR2 FQNEAQ. For the CDR3, the DNA is TGTGCCAGCAGCCGCGTCGGGGGGCACCAGCCCCAGCATTTT. It codes for CASSRVGGHQPQHF. Based on the CDR3 plus reference TRBV7-8 and TRBJ1-5, the full variable domain is GAGVSQSPRYKVAKRGQDVALRCDPISGHVSLFWYQQALGQGPEFLTYFQNEAQLDKSGLPSDRFFAERPEGSVSTLKIQRTQQEDSAVYLCASSRVGGHQPQHFGDGTRLSIL.

This rearrangement joins TRBV5-1 to TRBJ1-1; D remains unclear. The V gene lost 3 bases and the J gene lost 5 bases, with 11 bases spanning the gap. The CDR3 extends over 13 amino acids. Germline V gives CDR1 SGHRS, CDR2 YFSETQ. The CDR3 region is CASSSDGGTEAFF. The CDR3 nucleotides are TGCGCCAGCAGCTCGGACGGAGGGACTGAAGCTTTCTTT.

This chain connects TRBV19 to TRBJ1-5, with 10 bases fitting TRBD1. Germline lookup yields CDR1 LNHDA and CDR2 SQIVND (reference sequence). V trimming: 5 bases; J trimming: 0 bases; junction bases outside the gene matches: 4. The CDR3 extends over 16 amino acids. The CDR3 reads CASSQRQGASNQPQHF. The CDR3 DNA reads as TGTGCCAGTAGTCAAAGACAGGGGGCTAGCAATCAGCCCCAGCATTTT.

The chain couples TRBV2 to TRBJ2-2; tentatively, D is TRBD1 (5 bases). The V end was cut by 4 bases, the J end by 2 bases, with 11 bases between. CDR1 and CDR2 (germline): SNHLY, FYNNEI. The CDR3 is 15 amino acids. The DNA for the CDR3 is TGTGCCAGCAGTGCTTACAGGTCCAACACCGGGGAGCTGTTTTTT. Translating gives CASSAYRSNTGELFF.

The chain combines TRBV10-2 with TRBJ1-6; D gene ambiguous. Germline-derived CDR1 and CDR2 are WSHSY and SAAADI. Trimming removed 4 bases from V and 9 bases from J, with 13 bases in between. This CDR3 contains 14 residues. CDR3 loop: CASSGTGWASPLHF. CDR3 in DNA: TGCGCCAGCAGTGGGACGGGGTGGGCTTCACCCCTCCACTTT.

This rearrangement joins TRBV5-1 to TRBJ2-7; tentative D call: TRBD1 (5 bases). The CDR3 is made up of 16 amino acids. Per germline, CDR1 SGHRS and CDR2 YFSETQ. Between the trimmed V and J ends, which lost 0 bases and 3 bases, there was a span of 16 bases. CDR3 residues: CASSLGGQDQGYEQYF. The CDR3 DNA follows: TGCGCCAGCAGCTTGGGCGGTCAGGACCAGGGCTACGAGCAGTACTTC.

CDR3 in amino acids: CASSERSGGTQYF. Here the CDR3 DNA reads TGTGCCAGCAGTGAACGCAGCGGGGGAACGCAGTATTTT. This chain links TRBV6-1 with TRBJ2-3; TRBD2 matches 8 bases. V lost 2 bases and J lost 9; bases outside the gene matches: 4. Germline V gives CDR1 MNHNS, CDR2 SASEGT. There are 13 residues in the CDR3.

The chain links TRBV3-1 (or the pseudogene TRBV3-2) to TRBJ1-2, with 7 bases aligning to TRBD1. This CDR3 contains 13 residues. Unmatched junction bases numbered 6, after V lost 11 bases and J lost 0 bases. From germline, CDR1 is LGHDT and CDR2 YNNKEL (reference sequence). Here the CDR3 reads CASNRGTNYGYTF. DNA for the CDR3: TGTGCCTCTAACAGGGGAACTAACTATGGCTACACCTTC.

The rearrangement links TRBV5-6 to TRBJ1-4; D might be TRBD1 (6 bases). CDR1 SGHDT and CDR2 YYEEEE come from the germline V gene. The CDR3 extends over 17 amino acids. V lost 6 bases, J lost 7 bases, and 25 bases lay in between. The CDR3 region is CASTLYDPTGLGEKLFF. Written as DNA, the CDR3 is TGTGCCAGCACCCTGTATGATCCTACAGGGTTGGGTGAAAAACTGTTTTTT.

This clone was counted once. The V gene is TRBV3-1 (or the pseudogene TRBV3-2), the J gene TRBJ2-3; 7 nucleotides line up with TRBD1. There are 15 residues in the CDR3. Trimming removed 2 bases from V and 1 base from J; junction bases left unmatched: 3. The germline CDR1 and CDR2 sequences are LGHDT and YNNKEL (reference sequence). CDR3 region: CASSQYRGRTDTQYF. CDR3 DNA sequence: TGTGCCAGCAGCCAATACAGGGGCCGCACAGATACGCAGTATTTT.

The chain carries TRBV5-1 and TRBJ2-7; D unclear. V lost 3 bases, J lost 2 bases, and 9 bases lay in between. CDR3 length equals 13 residues. Looked up from germline, CDR1 is SGHRS and CDR2 is YFSETQ. The CDR3 DNA follows: TGCGCCAGCAGCTCGAGAGGCGCCTACGAGCAGTACTTC. This sequence encodes CASSSRGAYEQYF.

The V call is TRBV4-3, the J call TRBJ2-1, with no clear D. This CDR3 is 14 amino acids long. The V gene lost 4 bases and the J gene lost 6 bases, with 13 bases spanning the gap. CDR1 and CDR2 from the germline V gene are LGHNA and YSLEER. The CDR3 nucleotides read TGCGCCAGCAGCCGCGCAGGCAAGGTCAATGAGCAGTTCTTC. Translated: CASSRAGKVNEQFF.

The CDR3 DNA is TGTGCCAGCAGCCTAAGGAGTTTTACCTACGAGCAGTACTTC. This sequence encodes CASSLRSFTYEQYF. This chain links TRBV5-6 with TRBJ2-7; D is uncertain. V was pared by 4 bases and J by 2 bases, with 13 bases between. There are 14 residues in the CDR3. Germline values: CDR1 SGHDT, CDR2 YYEEEE.

This clone has a count of ten or more. This chain uses TRBV4-3 with TRBJ2-1, with D tentatively TRBD2 (7 bases). The CDR3 sequence is 18 residues long. V was shortened by 0 bases and J by 8 bases, with 23 bases between the two germline ends. Germline-derived CDR1 and CDR2 are LGHNA and YSLEER. CDR3 loop: CASSQDWGGGPVNDEQFF. Written as DNA, the CDR3 is TGCGCCAGCAGCCAAGATTGGGGAGGGGGACCCGTTAACGATGAGCAGTTCTTC.

The rearrangement uses TRBV11-2 and TRBJ2-1; 11 bases line up with TRBD2. CDR3 length: 19 residues. The germline V gene has CDR1 SGHAT and CDR2 FQNNGV. Germline trimming cut 5 bases from V and 1 base from J; bases unmatched to any gene: 13. DNA of the CDR3: TGTGCCAGCAGCGGGTATAGCGGGGGGGCCAAAGTTTCCTACAATGAGCAGTTCTTC. It yields the protein CASSGYSGGAKVSYNEQFF.

This sequence joins TRBV18 and TRBJ1-4, with 9 positions matching TRBD1. Trimming took 4 bases from V and 6 from J; bases not matched to a gene: 3. The CDR3 has 14 residues. Germline values: CDR1 KGHSH, CDR2 LQKENI. The CDR3 reads CASSLRQGDEKLFF. CDR3 DNA sequence: TGTGCCAGCTCACTCCGACAGGGGGATGAAAAACTGTTTTTT.